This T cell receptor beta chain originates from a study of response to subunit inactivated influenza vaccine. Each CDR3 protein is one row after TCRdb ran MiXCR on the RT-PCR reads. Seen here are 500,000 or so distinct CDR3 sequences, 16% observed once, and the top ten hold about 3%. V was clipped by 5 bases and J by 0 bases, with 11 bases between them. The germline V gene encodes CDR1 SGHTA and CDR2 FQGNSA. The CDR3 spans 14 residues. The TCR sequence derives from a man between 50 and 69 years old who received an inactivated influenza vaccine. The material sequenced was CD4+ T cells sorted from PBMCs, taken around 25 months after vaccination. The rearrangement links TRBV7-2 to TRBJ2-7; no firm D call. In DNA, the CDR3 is TGTGCCAGCAGCCCGCGAAAGGGCTCCTACGAGCAGTACTTC. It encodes CASSPRKGSYEQYF.